This entry is about one TCR beta chain. Its target is not known. With the read ending 3 residues before the CDR3 end, the germline J gene is used to fill in that end. The ends were cut back, 0 bases at V and 2 bases at J, with 7 bases in the middle. The CDR3 sequence is 15 residues long. The germline V gene has CDR1 LGHNA and CDR2 YNFKEQ. The data stem from a study of T cells in women clearing cervical HPV infection. Looking at the study overall: No precancer developed; the control's incident HPV16 infection cleared within 12 months.

Notes on the study in general: Timing of associations relative to infection is unclear; T-cell subsets were not isolated.

MY09/MY11 PCR detected cervical HPV DNA; dot-blot assigned genotypes. Data came from immunoSEQ multiplex PCR; TCRdb stores just in-frame clones and leaves some out. The sample is made up of over 25,000 clones, and the top ten hold 15% to 20% of it. V is TRBV4-2 and J is TRBJ2-2; D might be TRBD1 (6 bases). Sequencing input: blood buffy coat. This sequence originates from a woman between 18 and 69 years old with a cervical HPV16 infection that either progressed to CIN3+ or cleared (not recorded which). CDR3 residues: CASSQDRGNTGELFF. CDR3 DNA (partial): TGTGCCAGCAGCCAAGACAGGGGAAACACCGGGGAG.